The 31 T cell receptor beta chains below come from one sample, sequenced in a study of cytomegalovirus exposure and HLA in healthy donors. The study ran its PCR with 60 Vbeta and 13 Jbeta primers. Some clones are missing from TCRdb's copy, which holds only in-frame ones; the method was immunoSEQ multiplex PCR. The sample's table shows roughly 120,000 clones. Sequenced input: PBMCs. The receptor source for this set is a man aged 25-45 years in good health and CMV-seronegative.

Notes on this clone: Other DNA sequences in the sample encode the same CDR3. The CDR3 bases are TGCGCCAGCAGCCCACTCCCGGCAGGGCTTGCCTACGAGCAGTACTTC. Amino acids: CASSPLPAGLAYEQYF. The chain combines TRBV5-1 with TRBJ2-7; D might be TRBD1 (5 bases). The CDR3 covers 16 residues. V was pared by 4 bases and J by 2 bases, with 19 bases between. CDR1 is SGHRS, CDR2 YFSETQ, per germline.

The chain combines TRBV7-2 with TRBJ1-4, with D unclear. Trimming removed 5 bases from V and 0 bases from J, with 7 bases in between. Germline CDR1 SGHTA, CDR2 FQGNSA. This CDR3 spans 14 amino acids. Here the CDR3 reads CASSRGATNEKLFF. In nucleotides, the CDR3 is TGTGCCAGCAGCCGCGGAGCAACTAATGAAAAACTGTTTTTT.

The V gene is TRBV6-5, the J gene TRBJ2-7; 7 bases align to TRBD2. The germline V gene has CDR1 MNHEY and CDR2 SVGAGI. The CDR3 length is 15 residues. J gave up 2 bases and V 2 bases, and 6 bases lay outside the gene matches. Written as DNA, the CDR3 is TGTGCCAGCAGTTACCGGTCTAGCGGACCCTACGAGCAGTACTTC. Protein product: CASSYRSSGPYEQYF.

CDR3 protein: CASSETGDFEQYF. The CDR3, as DNA: TGTGCCAGCAGTGAGACAGGGGACTTCGAGCAGTACTTC. V and J are TRBV2 and TRBJ2-7; TRBD1 agrees at 8 bases. The CDR3 runs to 13 residues. CDR1 is SNHLY, CDR2 FYNNEI, per germline. Germline trimming cut 3 bases from V and 6 bases from J; bases unmatched to any gene: 4.

The chain has TRBV28 and TRBJ2-1; D gene ambiguous. Per germline, CDR1 MDHEN and CDR2 SYDVKM. The CDR3 extends over 13 amino acids. The V gene lost 7 bases and the J gene lost 5 bases, with 12 bases spanning the gap. The CDR3 sequence is CASKELPDNEQFF. The CDR3 region has the DNA TGTGCCAGCAAGGAGCTGCCAGACAATGAGCAGTTCTTC.

This chain uses TRBV27 with TRBJ2-7; 10 bases map to TRBD1. Looked up from germline, CDR1 is MNHEY and CDR2 is SMNVEV (reference sequence). This CDR3 is built from 15 residues. With V trimmed by 5 bases and J by 2 bases, 6 bases remained unmatched. The CDR3 sequence: CASSRQGAVAYEQYF. In nucleotides, the CDR3 is TGTGCCAGCAGTAGACAGGGGGCAGTGGCCTACGAGCAGTACTTC.

This chain joins TRBV29-1 and TRBJ1-1, with a tentative D call TRBD1 (5 bases). This CDR3 contains 12 residues. Between the trimmed V and J ends, which lost 3 bases and 1 base, there was a span of 6 bases. Per germline, CDR1 SQVTM and CDR2 ANQGSEA. CDR3 DNA: TGCAGCGTTGACAGGGAGAACACTGAAGCTTTCTTT. Amino acid sequence: CSVDRENTEAFF. Full variable domain (outside the CDR3, taken from reference TRBV29-1 and TRBJ1-1): SAVISQKPSRDICQRGTSLTIQCQVDSQVTMMFWYRQQPGQSLTLIATANQGSEATYESGFVIDKFPISRPNLTFSTLTVSNMSPEDSSIYLCSVDRENTEAFFGQGTRLTVV.

This chain connects TRBV5-1 to TRBJ2-1, with 11 bases that match TRBD2. CDR3 length: 15 residues. V lost 0 bases and J lost 5; bases outside the gene matches: 1. The germline V gene has CDR1 SGHRS and CDR2 YFSETQ. As DNA, the CDR3 is TGCGCCAGCAGCTTGGTGACTAGCGGGGACAATGAGCAGTTCTTC. This codes for CASSLVTSGDNEQFF.

The CDR3 sequence: CASSQEVWANYGYTF. CDR3 in DNA: TGCGCCAGCAGCCAAGAAGTATGGGCAAACTATGGCTACACCTTC. The V and J genes are TRBV4-3 and TRBJ1-2; D is unresolved. Germline CDR1 and CDR2: LGHNA and YSLEER. This CDR3 comprises 15 residues. The germline V and J ends were trimmed by 0 bases and 2 bases, with 10 bases remaining between them.

The V gene is TRBV13, the J gene TRBJ1-3; 8 positions match TRBD1. V was clipped by 3 bases and J by 6 bases; unmatched bases: 4. The CDR3 length is 14 residues. Per the germline V gene, CDR1 is PRHDT and CDR2 is FYEKMQ (reference sequence). In nucleotides, the CDR3 is TGTGCCAGCAGCTTTCGACAGGGGCAAAACACCATATATTTT. Protein sequence: CASSFRQGQNTIYF.

The genes are TRBV19 and TRBJ2-2; TRBD1 might be the D (6 bases). Germline V gene lookup returns CDR1 LNHDA and CDR2 SQIVND (reference sequence). Trimming pared 7 bases from V and 7 bases from J, leaving 16 bases between. This CDR3 comprises 14 residues. The CDR3 sequence: CASTGNREVGELFF. The CDR3, as DNA: TGTGCCAGTACCGGGAACAGGGAAGTCGGGGAGCTGTTTTTT.

The genes are TRBV7-6 and TRBJ1-1; 11 nucleotides line up with TRBD1. J gave up 1 base and V 5 bases, and 6 bases lay outside the gene matches. Germline V gene data show CDR1 as SGHVS and CDR2 as FNYEAQ. This CDR3 region has 16 residues. The CDR3 DNA is TGTGCCAGCAGCCACGGACAGGGGGCTTCGAACACTGAAGCTTTCTTT. This gives the protein CASSHGQGASNTEAFF.

Details on this clone: A read error may produce the germline difference seen at one junction end. This sequence joins TRBV5-6 and TRBJ2-1; no clear D. Germline V gives CDR1 SGHDT, CDR2 YYEEEE. This CDR3 region has 15 residues. CDR3 nucleotides: TGTGCCAACAGCACTCGTGCGGAGTATGTCAATGAGCAGTTCTTC. Residues: CANSTRAEYVNEQFF. The full variable domain, rest sourced from reference TRBV5-6 and TRBJ2-1, is DAGVTQSPTHLIKTRGQQVTLRCSPKSGHDTVSWYQQALGQGPQFIFQYYEEEERQRGNFPDRFSGHQFPNYSSELNVNALLLGDSALYLCANSTRAEYVNEQFFGPGTRLTVL.

This chain links TRBV2 with TRBJ1-1, with 7 bases lining up with TRBD1. CDR3 size: 15 residues. J lost 3 bases, V lost 6 bases, and 10 bases had no gene match. The V gene's germline CDR1 is SNHLY and CDR2 FYNNEI. The CDR3 region is CASRNRQGVDTEAFF. CDR3 nucleotides: TGTGCCAGCAGAAACCGTCAGGGGGTGGACACTGAAGCTTTCTTT.

The genes are TRBV11-3 and TRBJ2-1, with 10 bases that match TRBD2. The CDR3 covers 15 residues. V shed 2 bases, J shed 4 bases, and the junction held 2 bases outside the gene matches. CDR1 is SGHNT and CDR2 is YENEEA in the germline V gene. The CDR3 region is CASSLSGRGYNEQFF. The CDR3 coding sequence is TGTGCCAGCAGCTTAAGCGGGAGGGGATACAATGAGCAGTTCTTC.

The CDR3 DNA sequence: TGTGCCAGTAGTATCCTAGGACTAGCTGACGAGCAGTACTTC. Its protein product is CASSILGLADEQYF. The V and J genes are TRBV19 and TRBJ2-7, with 8 bases that match TRBD2. Looked up from germline, CDR1 is LNHDA and CDR2 is SQIVND (reference sequence). This CDR3 is 14 amino acids long. Germline trimming cut 3 bases from V and 5 bases from J; bases unmatched to any gene: 6.

V and J are TRBV2 and TRBJ2-3; 8 positions agree with TRBD2. CDR1 and CDR2 from the germline V gene are SNHLY and FYNNEI. With 5 bases clipped from V and 2 bases from J, the junction kept 9 bases outside the gene matches. CDR3 length: 16 amino acids. CDR3 in DNA: TGTGCCAGCAGTATATCGGCGGGAGGCACCACAGATACGCAGTATTTT. This encodes CASSISAGGTTDTQYF.

This rearrangement joins TRBV15 to TRBJ2-3; tentatively, D is TRBD2 (5 bases). CDR3 length: 14 residues. CDR1 is LNHNV, CDR2 YYDKDF, per germline (reference sequence). V shed 3 bases and J shed 5 bases, with 12 bases lying between them. CDR3 nucleotides: TGTGCCACCAGCAGGAGCTTTGGGAGAGATACGCAGTATTTT. This codes for CATSRSFGRDTQYF.

V is TRBV28 and J is TRBJ1-1; weak D call: TRBD1 (6 bases). V was cut by 5 bases and J by 0 bases, with 13 bases left in between. Germline CDR1 is MDHEN and CDR2 is SYDVKM. This CDR3 is built from 15 residues. The CDR3 reads CASSKAGAMNTEAFF. CDR3 sequence (DNA): TGTGCCAGCAGTAAGGCAGGGGCTATGAACACTGAAGCTTTCTTT.

The V and J genes are TRBV19 and TRBJ1-1; no clear D gene. Germline-derived CDR1 and CDR2 are LNHDA and SQIVND (reference sequence). This CDR3 contains 12 residues. V dropped 9 bases and J dropped 2 bases, with 10 bases sitting between them. CDR3 region: CASYGGNTEAFF. Here the CDR3 DNA reads TGTGCCAGCTATGGAGGAAACACTGAAGCTTTCTTT.

The chain carries TRBV11-3 and TRBJ1-1; D is uncertain. Per germline, CDR1 SGHNT and CDR2 YENEEA. This CDR3 is 13 amino acids long. Trimming stripped 0 bases from V and 7 bases from J, with 9 bases between. CDR3 DNA sequence: TGTGCCAGCAGCTTAGATACTAATGGTGAAGCTTTCTTT. Protein sequence: CASSLDTNGEAFF.

The gene calls are TRBV6-5 and TRBJ2-7, with D maybe TRBD1 (7 bases). Trimming stripped 7 bases from V and 2 bases from J, with 15 bases between. CDR3 length equals 14 residues. Germline V gives CDR1 MNHEY, CDR2 SVGAGI. CDR3 protein: CASTRQGGAYEQYF. CDR3 nucleotide sequence: TGTGCCAGCACTCGACAGGGAGGTGCCTACGAGCAGTACTTC.

In nucleotides, the CDR3 is TGTGCCGTAGAACAGGGGCCCAATCAGCCCCAGCATTTT. As protein: CAVEQGPNQPQHF. The chain couples TRBV30 to TRBJ1-5; 7 bases map to TRBD1. The CDR3 consists of 13 residues. V gave up 8 bases and J gave up 3 bases; unmatched junction bases: 7. Germline V lookup: CDR1 GTSNPN, CDR2 SVGIG (reference sequence).

The genes are TRBV19 and TRBJ2-2; D is perhaps TRBD1 (6 bases). The germline V gene has CDR1 LNHDA and CDR2 SQIVND (reference sequence). V was cut by 0 bases and J by 0 bases, with 14 bases left in between. The CDR3 runs to 18 residues. The CDR3: CASSIDLSGTTNTGELFF. CDR3 in DNA: TGTGCCAGTAGTATAGATCTATCGGGGACAACGAACACCGGGGAGCTGTTTTTT.

The chain recombines TRBV28 with TRBJ2-7; TRBD1 matches at 8 bases. Trimming removed 6 bases from V and 1 base from J; junction bases left unmatched: 5. This CDR3 spans 14 amino acids. CDR1 MDHEN and CDR2 SYDVKM come from the germline V gene. Here the CDR3 reads CASSPGQASYEQYF. In nucleotides, the CDR3 is TGTGCCAGCAGCCCGGGACAGGCTTCCTACGAGCAGTACTTC. The variable domain in full, with the rest retrieved from reference TRBV28 and TRBJ2-7, is DVKVTQSSRYLVKRTGEKVFLECVQDMDHENMFWYRQDPGLGLRLIYFSYDVKMKEKGDIPEGYSVSREKKERFSLILESASTNQTSMYLCASSPGQASYEQYFGPGTRLTVT.

The chain recombines TRBV5-4 with TRBJ2-7, with D possibly matching TRBD2 (6 bases). Germline V gene sequence: CDR1 SGHNT, CDR2 YYREEE (reference sequence). The CDR3 totals 14 residues. The V end was cut by 1 base, the J end by 2 bases, with 10 bases between. The CDR3 reads CASSLRAGTYEQYF. The CDR3 DNA is TGTGCCAGCAGCTTGAGGGCGGGAACCTACGAGCAGTACTTC.

This chain links TRBV19 with TRBJ2-7, with 7 bases aligning to TRBD1. The CDR3 has 16 residues. Trimming removed 4 bases from V and 0 bases from J; junction bases left unmatched: 9. CDR1 and CDR2 (germline): LNHDA, SQIVND (reference sequence). As DNA, the CDR3 is TGTGCCAGTAGTAGCCTCGACAGGGCGGACTCCTACGAGCAGTACTTC. Its protein is CASSSLDRADSYEQYF. The full variable domain, with the rest looked up from reference TRBV19 and TRBJ2-7, is DGGITQSPKYLFRKEGQNVTLSCEQNLNHDAMYWYRQDPGQGLRLIYYSQIVNDFQKGDIAEGYSVSREKKESFPLTVTSAQKNPTAFYLCASSSLDRADSYEQYFGPGTRLTVT.

The chain is built from TRBV18 and TRBJ1-1; 9 nucleotides align to TRBD1. The V and J ends lost 3 bases and 2 bases, in that order; junction bases with no gene match: 10. The CDR3 contains 17 residues. CDR1 is KGHSH and CDR2 is LQKENI in the germline V gene. This CDR3 reads CASSPVATGGYNTEAFF. CDR3 sequence (DNA): TGTGCCAGCTCACCCGTGGCCACAGGGGGCTACAACACTGAAGCTTTCTTT.

The chain employs TRBV29-1 and TRBJ2-6; no reliable D call. This CDR3 comprises 13 residues. CDR1 SQVTM and CDR2 ANQGSEA come from the germline V gene. Trimming left V 2 bases short and J 0 bases short, with 2 bases between. CDR3 region: CSVELSGANVLTF. In DNA form, the CDR3 reads TGCAGCGTTGAACTCTCTGGGGCCAACGTCCTGACTTTC.

The chain has TRBV30 and TRBJ2-5; 9 nucleotides align to TRBD1. Judging by the DNA end, TRBJ2-7 fits better; the J call may be wrong. CDR3 size: 14 residues. The germline V gene has CDR1 GTSNPN and CDR2 SVGIG (reference sequence). CDR3 protein: CAWSPGQGPYEQYF. CDR3 sequence (DNA): TGTGCCTGGAGTCCGGGACAGGGTCCCTACGAGCAGTACTTC.

The V and J genes are TRBV11-3 and TRBJ2-1; D gene uncertain. Per germline, CDR1 SGHNT and CDR2 YENEEA. Trimming cost V 5 bases and J 0 bases, with 14 bases left between them. The length of the CDR3 is 16 residues. CDR3 protein: CASSGRANPSYNEQFF. The CDR3 nucleotides read TGTGCCAGCAGCGGTCGTGCGAACCCCTCCTACAATGAGCAGTTCTTC.